The 28 T cell receptor beta chains given below trace back to one sample, sequenced in a study of immune heterogeneity within non-small cell lung tumors (dated 2018 in TCRdb). TCRdb lists the instrument as HiSeq X Ten. A multiplex PCR system amplified the TCR beta CDR3 region, with a first 10-cycle round using 32 V-gene forward and 13 J-gene reverse primers. The public reads were quality trimmed at Q25 with fastp and then assembled into clones with MiXCR by TCRdb, keeping productive beta chains. Every entry covers one CDR3 protein and lists the most common genes and DNA from its rows. This sample comprises 9,500 to 10,000 distinct CDR3 sequences, 30% to 35% of them detected only once. The ten largest clones add up to about 11% of the sample. For the TCR template, genomic DNA was extracted from bulk tumor tissue, and roughly 580 ng of gDNA was amplified for each sample. During surgery, multiple biopsies were taken from each primary tumor, with sampling sites spaced as far apart as possible within the tumor mass. The study cohort was described as untreated, and the patients were newly diagnosed NSCLC cases having curative surgery.

Sequencing used lung tumor tissue. These receptors all come from a man in his sixties with non-small cell lung cancer.

This clonotype is medium-sized (0.01 to 0.1%) in the sample. The CDR3 coding sequence is TGTGCCAGCAGTTTTTACACAGGGTTGAACACTGAAGCTTTCTTT. As protein: CASSFYTGLNTEAFF. V usage is TRBV12-3 or TRBV12-4 and J usage is TRBJ1-1; TRBD1 might be the D (6 bases). The CDR3 length is 15 residues. The V and J ends lost 3 bases and 0 bases respectively, with 11 bases between them.

There are many counts of this clonotype. V usage is TRBV5-6 and J usage is TRBJ1-2; 9 nucleotides match TRBD1. V lost 3 bases, J lost 3 bases, and 3 bases stayed unmatched. The CDR3 consists of 14 residues. Germline V gene data show CDR1 as SGHDT and CDR2 as YYEEEE. The CDR3 is CASSWTGDYYGYTF. The CDR3 bases are TGTGCCAGCAGCTGGACAGGGGACTACTATGGCTACACCTTC.

The sample holds many counts of this clonotype. This rearrangement joins TRBV10-2 to TRBJ1-1; 7 bases agree with TRBD1. The junction had 13 bases not matched to a gene; V was cut back by 5 bases and J by 10 bases. CDR1 WSHSY and CDR2 SAAADI come from the germline V gene. The CDR3 is 14 amino acids. The CDR3 sequence: CASSKGGQGVRAFF. CDR3 nucleotide sequence: TGCGCCAGCAGTAAGGGGGGGCAGGGGGTACGAGCTTTCTTT.

This clonotype has at least ten counts. The chain joins TRBV20-1 to TRBJ2-1, with TRBD2 matching over 10 bases. CDR1 is DFQATT, CDR2 SNEGSKA, per germline (reference sequence). The CDR3 spans 18 residues. V shed 0 bases, J shed 2 bases, and the junction held 10 bases outside the gene matches. The CDR3: CSARDFRTSGATYNEQFF. DNA for the CDR3: TGCAGTGCTAGAGATTTCAGGACTAGCGGAGCCACCTACAATGAGCAGTTCTTC.

This clonotype came up many times. This chain connects TRBV9 to TRBJ2-7; 13 nucleotides align to TRBD2. The junction had 3 bases not matched to a gene; V was cut back by 0 bases and J by 6 bases. CDR3 size: 15 residues. CDR1 and CDR2 from the germline V gene are SGDLS and YYNGEE. The CDR3 DNA reads as TGTGCCAGCAGCGTAGTGGGACTAGCGGGGACCGAGCAGTACTTC. This codes for CASSVVGLAGTEQYF.

Comments on this clonotype: A much larger clone is a single base away; this may be a read error. The chain employs TRBV2 and TRBJ2-1; D is unclear. V was clipped by 7 bases and J by 4 bases, with 11 bases between them. Germline V CDR1 and CDR2: SNHLY, FYNNEI. The CDR3 sequence is 13 residues long. The CDR3 sequence: CASTVNRYNEQFF. The CDR3 bases are TGTGCCAGCACTGTAAATAGGTACAATGAGCAGTTCTTC.

In its sample, this clonotype is medium-sized. The chain uses TRBV6-2 or TRBV6-3 and TRBJ2-6; D gene ambiguous. This CDR3 is built from 15 residues. Germline CDR1 is MNHEY and CDR2 is SVGEGT. The V and J ends lost 3 bases and 1 base respectively, with 7 bases between them. The CDR3 bases are TGTGCCAGCAGTTATGGGGTTTCTGGGGCCAACGTCCTGACTTTC. Translated: CASSYGVSGANVLTF.

This clonotype was recorded only once. Here the CDR3 reads CASRQGTTNEKLFF. In DNA form, the CDR3 reads TGTGCCAGTAGACAGGGAACAACTAATGAAAAACTGTTTTTT. The chain couples TRBV19 to TRBJ1-4, with D possibly being TRBD1 (6 bases). In germline, CDR1 is LNHDA, CDR2 SQIVND (reference sequence). The germline V and J ends were trimmed by 6 bases and 0 bases, with 8 bases remaining between them. The CDR3 consists of 14 residues.

This clonotype was detected many times. This chain connects TRBV20-1 to TRBJ1-1; no clear D gene. The CDR3 sequence is 17 residues long. CDR1 and CDR2 (germline): DFQATT, SNEGSKA (reference sequence). Deletions cut 1 base from V and 0 bases from J, with 18 bases between. The CDR3 protein is CSARVPAGKFMNTEAFF. In nucleotides, the CDR3 is TGCAGTGCTAGAGTTCCGGCAGGAAAGTTCATGAACACTGAAGCTTTCTTT.

The chain uses TRBV6-4 and TRBJ2-7; 10 nucleotides match TRBD1. The V gene's germline CDR1 is MRHNA and CDR2 SNTAGT. The ends lost 0 bases at V and 4 bases at J; junction bases unmatched: 12. The CDR3 has 18 residues. The CDR3 coding sequence is TGTGCCAGCAGTGACTCGAAGGGGAAAGACAGGGGGCGATACGAGCAGTACTTC. It encodes CASSDSKGKDRGRYEQYF.

This clonotype has at least ten counts. The V and J genes are TRBV7-2 and TRBJ2-7; 10 nucleotides line up with TRBD2. The CDR3 totals 13 residues. J gave up 7 bases and V 2 bases, and 2 bases lay outside the gene matches. The V gene's germline CDR1 is SGHTA and CDR2 FQGNSA. The CDR3 here is CASSLPGLAEQYF. CDR3 in DNA: TGTGCCAGCAGCTTACCGGGACTAGCGGAGCAGTACTTC.

By its share, this clonotype is medium-sized. V and J are TRBV11-3 and TRBJ2-1; tentative D call: TRBD1 (5 bases). V lost 0 bases, J lost 10 bases, and 10 bases lay in between. The germline V gene has CDR1 SGHNT and CDR2 YENEEA. This CDR3 has 13 residues. As DNA, the CDR3 is TGTGCCAGCAGCTTAGATCCCCGACAGGAGCAGTTCTTC. Translated: CASSLDPRQEQFF.

This clonotype appeared many times. The chain employs TRBV6-5 and TRBJ2-7, with 9 bases lining up with TRBD2. Unmatched junction bases numbered 7, after V lost 0 bases and J lost 4 bases. The germline V gene has CDR1 MNHEY and CDR2 SVGAGI. The CDR3 extends over 16 amino acids. This chain's CDR3 is CASSYSRRGRAYEQYF. In DNA form, the CDR3 reads TGTGCCAGCAGTTACTCGAGGCGCGGGAGGGCATACGAGCAGTACTTC.

This clonotype is deemed medium-sized. The chain combines TRBV7-2 with TRBJ2-7; D possibly corresponds to TRBD2 (6 bases). This CDR3 contains 18 residues. Germline CDR1 is SGHTA and CDR2 is FQGNSA. Trimming pared 5 bases from V and 4 bases from J, leaving 27 bases between. The CDR3 loop reads CASSTVPTPGVIGYEQYF. DNA for the CDR3: TGTGCCAGCAGCACCGTTCCGACCCCGGGGGTAATAGGATACGAGCAGTACTTC. The full variable domain, rest sourced from reference TRBV7-2 and TRBJ2-7, is GAGVSQSPSNKVTEKGKDVELRCDPISGHTALYWYRQSLGQGLEFLIYFQGNSAPDKSGLPSDRFSAERTGGSVSTLTIQRTQQEDSAVYLCASSTVPTPGVIGYEQYFGPGTRLTVT.

This clonotype was recorded many times. The rearrangement joins TRBV14 to TRBJ2-1; 15 positions agree with TRBD2. From germline, CDR1 is SGHDN and CDR2 FVKESK. The CDR3 spans 16 residues. V shed 4 bases and J 13 bases; nucleotides not matched to a gene: 11. The CDR3 is CASSPSGLAGGPSQFF. The DNA of the CDR3 is TGTGCCAGCAGCCCTAGCGGACTAGCGGGAGGGCCGTCTCAGTTCTTC.

This clonotype appeared many times. The V gene is TRBV30, the J gene TRBJ1-5; the D is unclear. The CDR3 extends over 12 amino acids. Germline-derived CDR1 and CDR2 are GTSNPN and SVGIG (reference sequence). The V and J ends lost 2 bases and 1 base respectively, with 3 bases between them. The CDR3 DNA is TGTGCCTGGAGTCCCAGCAATCAGCCCCAGCATTTT. Its protein is CAWSPSNQPQHF. Drawing the rest from reference TRBV30 and TRBJ1-5, the complete variable domain is SQTIHQWPATLVQPVGSPLSLECTVEGTSNPNLYWYRQAAGRGLQLLFYSVGIGQISSEVPQNLSASRPQDRQFILSSKKLLLSDSGFYLCAWSPSNQPQHFGDGTRLSIL.

The chain joins TRBV28 to TRBJ1-5; the match to TRBD1 covers 9 bases. Germline V gene sequence: CDR1 MDHEN, CDR2 SYDVKM. CDR3 length: 16 amino acids. The ends lost 5 bases at V and 5 bases at J; junction bases unmatched: 10. The CDR3 region is CASSTGTGFGDQPQHF. In nucleotides, the CDR3 is TGTGCCAGCAGTACAGGGACAGGGTTTGGGGATCAGCCCCAGCATTTT.

The J gene is TRBJ2-5, the V gene TRBV5-4; 8 bases are a match to TRBD1. The trim removed 2 bases at V and 2 bases at J, leaving 5 bases unmatched. There are 15 residues in the CDR3. CDR1 and CDR2 from the germline V gene are SGHNT and YYREEE (reference sequence). This CDR3 is CASSFDRGKQETQYF. The CDR3 bases are TGTGCCAGCAGCTTTGACAGGGGAAAACAAGAGACCCAGTACTTC.

By sample fraction, this clonotype is medium-sized. The chain carries TRBV28 and TRBJ1-5, with D possibly TRBD1 on 6 matching bases. The CDR3 has 15 residues. The V gene lost 8 bases and the J gene lost 2 bases, with 16 bases spanning the gap. The V gene's germline CDR1 is MDHEN and CDR2 SYDVKM. CDR3 sequence: CASYSGGFGNQPQHF. The CDR3 DNA follows: TGTGCCAGCTACTCGGGGGGCTTTGGCAATCAGCCCCAGCATTTT.

The count of this clonotype is one. The rearrangement joins TRBV6-2 or TRBV6-3 to TRBJ2-3; the match to TRBD2 covers 8 bases. Trimming cost V 0 bases and J 7 bases; bases outside gene matches: 15. The CDR3 is made up of 18 amino acids. Germline CDR1 MNHEY, CDR2 SVGEGT. The CDR3 protein is CASSYSAFSGSHGYTQYF. DNA for the CDR3: TGTGCCAGCAGTTACTCGGCTTTCAGCGGGAGCCATGGATATACGCAGTATTTT.

The genes are TRBV5-6 and TRBJ2-7; 10 bases fit TRBD2. The CDR3 covers 14 residues. CDR1 and CDR2 (germline): SGHDT, YYEEEE. V lost 3 bases to trimming and J lost 4 bases; unmatched junction nucleotides: 4. CDR3: CASSSTAGGYEQYF. CDR3 DNA: TGTGCCAGCAGCTCCACAGCGGGAGGGTACGAGCAGTACTTC. The variable domain in full, completed from reference TRBV5-6 and TRBJ2-7, reads DAGVTQSPTHLIKTRGQQVTLRCSPKSGHDTVSWYQQALGQGPQFIFQYYEEEERQRGNFPDRFSGHQFPNYSSELNVNALLLGDSALYLCASSSTAGGYEQYFGPGTRLTVT.

This sequence joins TRBV11-2 and TRBJ2-1, with D possibly TRBD2 on 6 matching bases. Trimming cost V 3 bases and J 1 base, with 7 bases left between them. This CDR3 has 14 amino acids. CDR1 is SGHAT, CDR2 FQNNGV, per germline. CDR3 coding DNA: TGTGCCAGCAGCTTTGCGGGATCCTACAATGAGCAGTTCTTC. This encodes CASSFAGSYNEQFF.

This clonotype counts as medium-sized. The rearrangement uses TRBV6-1 and TRBJ1-3, with TRBD1 matching over 7 bases. This CDR3 has 15 amino acids. The ends lost 7 bases at V and 0 bases at J; junction bases unmatched: 6. Germline assignment: CDR1 MNHNS and CDR2 SASEGT. In DNA, the CDR3 is TGTGCCAGCACCGGGACAGCCAGCTCTGGAAACACCATATATTTT. Protein: CASTGTASSGNTIYF.

This clonotype was observed a single time. No conserved phenylalanine or tryptophan is present at the end of the CDR3, so a read error is the likely explanation. This chain links TRBV2 with TRBJ2-2; the D is unclear. CDR1 SNHLY and CDR2 FYNNEI come from the germline V gene. There are 11 residues in the CDR3. The chain's CDR3 is CAYVAVGELFL. Written as DNA, the CDR3 is TGTGCTTACGTCGCCGTAGGGGAGCTGTTTTTA.

The chain recombines TRBV11-2 with TRBJ2-7; 7 nucleotides line up with TRBD1. The germline gives CDR1 SGHAT, CDR2 FQNNGV. The trim removed 5 bases at V and 3 bases at J, leaving 7 bases unmatched. This CDR3 has 14 amino acids. In nucleotides, the CDR3 is TGTGCCAGCAGCCCGCGGACAGGATTCTACGAGCAGTACTTC. Translated, it gives CASSPRTGFYEQYF.

There are many counts of this clonotype. CDR3 protein: CSGAGAAEQYF. As DNA, the CDR3 is TGCAGCGGTGCAGGGGCCGCTGAGCAGTACTTC. The chain combines TRBV29-1 with TRBJ2-7; TRBD1 is a possible D gene (6 bases). Germline V lookup: CDR1 SQVTM, CDR2 ANQGSEA. The CDR3 is 11 residues long. The V and J ends lost 7 bases and 7 bases respectively, with 14 bases between them.

The chain is built from TRBV4-1 and TRBJ2-7; 9 bases line up with TRBD2. This CDR3 has 16 amino acids. J gave up 0 bases and V 6 bases, and 9 bases lay outside the gene matches. Germline CDR1 reads MGHRA; CDR2 reads YSYEKL. CDR3: CASSFTLAGDSYEQYF. The CDR3 DNA follows: TGCGCCAGCAGTTTCACCTTAGCGGGGGACTCCTACGAGCAGTACTTC.

This clonotype was picked up many times. The chain links TRBV4-3 to TRBJ2-2; D is unresolved. Trimming took off 1 base at V and 11 bases at J, with 11 bases between the two ends. Germline V gives CDR1 LGHNA, CDR2 YSLEER. The CDR3 runs to 13 residues. The DNA for the CDR3 is TGCGCCAGCAGCCAAGTTTTGGGGATTGAGCTGTTTTTT. Residues: CASSQVLGIELFF.